This T cell receptor beta chain was documented in a study of cytomegalovirus exposure and HLA in healthy donors. For the study at large: The Caucasian-associated ancestry cluster held around 76% of 300 to 450 genotyped donors. General observations from the study: Segments of the TCR beta V type were, in most cases, productive about 87% or about 30% of the time in an earlier analysis. Altogether, 150 to 200 TCR beta chains were recorded as cytomegalovirus-associated. The authors excluded some V segments, including TRBV6-2 and TRBV6-3, as indistinguishable.

Regarding this clone: The antigen remains undetermined.

The PCR used 60 Vbeta and 13 Jbeta primers. Clones were read by immunoSEQ multiplex PCR, and TCRdb kept only the in-frame ones, dropping some. The data show about 64,000 clones, under 80% seen once. CDR1 and CDR2 (germline): PRHDT, FYEKMQ (reference sequence). The CDR3 extends over 14 amino acids. V lost 5 bases to trimming and J lost 4 bases; unmatched junction nucleotides: 6. The sequence came from a male donor in good health and CMV-seropositive. The V call is TRBV13, the J call TRBJ2-7, with TRBD1 matching over 9 bases. The sample was PBMCs. CDR3 bases: TGTGCCAGCAGCACACGGACAGGGGAATACGAGCAGTACTTC. This codes for CASSTRTGEYEQYF. Drawing the rest from reference TRBV13 and TRBJ2-7, the complete variable domain is AAGVIQSPRHLIKEKRETATLKCYPIPRHDTVYWYQQGPGQDPQFLISFYEKMQSDKGSIPDRFSAQQFSDYHSELNMSSLELGDSALYFCASSTRTGEYEQYFGPGTRLTVT.